A selection of T cell receptor beta chains follows, all from one sample in a study of cytomegalovirus exposure and HLA in healthy donors. The method was immunoSEQ multiplex PCR; TCRdb's version includes in-frame clones alone and lacks a portion of them. The table includes 110,000 to 150,000 clones, around 85% detected once. The sample taken for sequencing was PBMCs. The source is a man aged 40-49 years in good health and CMV-seropositive. CDR3s include the opening cysteine and the closing phenylalanine or tryptophan. Fields, in order: CDR3 DNA, CDR3 protein, D gene, V gene, J gene, clone size. A D gene is named only where the DNA matches it firmly. The size field is filled for only some rows; it gives once, few, many or a size class.

cdr3_nt: TGTGCCACAGCGGGGCTTAATGAAAAACTGTTTTTT
cdr3_aa: CATAGLNEKLFF
d_call: -
v_call: TRBV19
j_call: TRBJ1-4
clone_size: -

cdr3_nt: TGTGCCAGCAGCTTGGATTCCCTCTATGGCTACACCTTC
cdr3_aa: CASSLDSLYGYTF
d_call: -
v_call: TRBV5-6
j_call: TRBJ1-2
clone_size: -

cdr3_nt: TGTGCCAGCAGTTACGTCGCGAACAATGAGCAGTTCTTC
cdr3_aa: CASSYVANNEQFF
d_call: -
v_call: TRBV6-5
j_call: TRBJ2-1
clone_size: few

cdr3_nt: TGTGCCAGCAGACGATGGGACAGGGCCTACGAGCAGTACTTC
cdr3_aa: CASRRWDRAYEQYF
d_call: TRBD1
v_call: TRBV6-5
j_call: TRBJ2-7
clone_size: few

cdr3_nt: TGCGCCAGCAGATCCGACACAGTTAAAGAGACCCAGTACTTC
cdr3_aa: CASRSDTVKETQYF
d_call: -
v_call: TRBV5-1
j_call: TRBJ2-5
clone_size: -

cdr3_nt: TGCGCCAGCAGCTTGGCTCGGGACAGGGTGTCCGAGCAGTACTTC
cdr3_aa: CASSLARDRVSEQYF
d_call: TRBD1
v_call: TRBV5-1
j_call: TRBJ2-7
clone_size: -

cdr3_nt: TGTGCCACCAGCAGTCCCTCGCAGGGCTACTATGGCTACACCTTC
cdr3_aa: CATSSPSQGYYGYTF
d_call: -
v_call: TRBV15
j_call: TRBJ1-2
clone_size: -

cdr3_nt: TGCGCCAGCAGCTTGGCCGGGGAGGCCTATCAGCCCCAGCATTTT
cdr3_aa: CASSLAGEAYQPQHF
d_call: -
v_call: TRBV5-1
j_call: TRBJ1-5
clone_size: -

cdr3_nt: TGTGCCAGCAGCTTAGGGCATTCTAGCTCCTACGAGCAGTACTTC
cdr3_aa: CASSLGHSSSYEQYF
d_call: -
v_call: TRBV7-2
j_call: TRBJ2-7
clone_size: -

cdr3_nt: TGTGCCAGCAGCCTCGGACGGGGGAATACTGAAGCTTTCTTT
cdr3_aa: CASSLGRGNTEAFF
d_call: -
v_call: TRBV7-9
j_call: TRBJ1-1
clone_size: -

cdr3_nt: TGCGCCAGCAGCCAAGACGGGACAGGGTCTGGCTACACCTTC
cdr3_aa: CASSQDGTGSGYTF
d_call: TRBD1
v_call: TRBV4-3
j_call: TRBJ1-2
clone_size: -

cdr3_nt: TGTGCCATCAGTGGAGGGAATTATCCGGGAAGATATGGCTACACCTTC
cdr3_aa: CAISGGNYPGRYGYTF
d_call: -
v_call: TRBV10-3
j_call: TRBJ1-2
clone_size: -

cdr3_nt: TGTGCCAGCAGCCCCCGACTAGCCCGGAGCTCCTACAATGAGCAGTTCTTC
cdr3_aa: CASSPRLARSSYNEQFF
d_call: TRBD2
v_call: TRBV9
j_call: TRBJ2-1
clone_size: -

cdr3_nt: TGTGCCAGTAGTATGACGAGGGGGGAGACCCAGTACTTC
cdr3_aa: CASSMTRGETQYF
d_call: -
v_call: TRBV19
j_call: TRBJ2-5
clone_size: -

cdr3_nt: TGTGCCATCCCAAGGGGCAGGGAAGGGCAGCCCCAGCATTTT
cdr3_aa: CAIPRGREGQPQHF
d_call: -
v_call: TRBV25-1
j_call: TRBJ1-5
clone_size: -

cdr3_nt: TGCGCCAGCAGCCAAGGGGAAGGCCAGGGGACCTATGGCTACACCTTC
cdr3_aa: CASSQGEGQGTYGYTF
d_call: -
v_call: TRBV4-3
j_call: TRBJ1-2
clone_size: -

cdr3_nt: TGTGCCAGCAGCTTGAGCCCTGAAGCTTTCTTT
cdr3_aa: CASSLSPEAFF
d_call: -
v_call: TRBV7-9
j_call: TRBJ1-1
clone_size: -

cdr3_nt: TGCGCCAGCAGCTCGGGGAGCACTGAAGCTTTCTTT
cdr3_aa: CASSSGSTEAFF
d_call: -
v_call: TRBV5-1
j_call: TRBJ1-1
clone_size: once

cdr3_nt: TGTGCCAGCAGCCTGTCGATGCAGGTCTCTGGGGCCAACGTCCTGACTTTC
cdr3_aa: CASSLSMQVSGANVLTF
d_call: -
v_call: TRBV5-4
j_call: TRBJ2-6
clone_size: few

cdr3_nt: TGTGCCAGCAGTGGGCCCGGGGACAGGGCCTACGAGCAGTACTTC
cdr3_aa: CASSGPGDRAYEQYF
d_call: TRBD1
v_call: TRBV6-4
j_call: TRBJ2-7
clone_size: -

cdr3_nt: TGTGCCAGCAGCTTAGGGTTAGCGGGGGGCTCAGATACGCAGTATTTT
cdr3_aa: CASSLGLAGGSDTQYF
d_call: TRBD2
v_call: TRBV11-3
j_call: TRBJ2-3
clone_size: -

cdr3_nt: TGTGCCAGCAGTCAAACAGGGGGCTCCCCAGATACGCAGTATTTT
cdr3_aa: CASSQTGGSPDTQYF
d_call: TRBD1
v_call: TRBV7-3
j_call: TRBJ2-3
clone_size: -

cdr3_nt: TGTGCCAGCAGCCCTTATAACGTCAGGGCGAGGACTGAAGCTTTCTTT
cdr3_aa: CASSPYNVRARTEAFF
d_call: -
v_call: TRBV9
j_call: TRBJ1-1
clone_size: -

cdr3_nt: TGTGCCAGCAGCTTATACACGCCAGGGGGAGCTAACTATGGCTACACCTTC
cdr3_aa: CASSLYTPGGANYGYTF
d_call: TRBD1
v_call: TRBV7-9
j_call: TRBJ1-2
clone_size: -

cdr3_nt: TGTGCCAGCAGCCAAGAGGCTTACACTGAAGCTTTCTTT
cdr3_aa: CASSQEAYTEAFF
d_call: -
v_call: TRBV4-2
j_call: TRBJ1-1
clone_size: -

cdr3_nt: TGTGCCAGCAGTTTAACCTCGACAGGTGGAAAAGCTTTCTTT
cdr3_aa: CASSLTSTGGKAFF
d_call: -
v_call: TRBV27
j_call: TRBJ1-1
clone_size: -

cdr3_nt: TGTGCCAGCAGTGGATGGGACACTGATCAGCCCCAGCATTTT
cdr3_aa: CASSGWDTDQPQHF
d_call: -
v_call: TRBV2
j_call: TRBJ1-5
clone_size: -

cdr3_nt: TGTGCCAGCAGCTGGAGGACTAACCGGGAGGTTTGGAATGAGCAGTTCTTC
cdr3_aa: CASSWRTNREVWNEQFF
d_call: TRBD2
v_call: TRBV7-9
j_call: TRBJ2-1
clone_size: -

cdr3_nt: TGTGCCAGCAGTTTATACCAAGGGGTGCCCTATGGCTACACCTTC
cdr3_aa: CASSLYQGVPYGYTF
d_call: -
v_call: TRBV27
j_call: TRBJ1-2
clone_size: -

cdr3_nt: TGCAGCATAGACACGAACACTGAAGCTTTCTTT
cdr3_aa: CSIDTNTEAFF
d_call: -
v_call: TRBV29-1
j_call: TRBJ1-1
clone_size: -

cdr3_nt: TGCGCCAGCAGCCCACAGGGGGCTAGCAATCAGCCCCAGCATTTT
cdr3_aa: CASSPQGASNQPQHF
d_call: TRBD1
v_call: TRBV5-1
j_call: TRBJ1-5
clone_size: -

cdr3_nt: TGTGCCAGCAGCTTAGCTCAGGGGACTAGCGGGAGGGCCCCTGAGCAGTTCTTC
cdr3_aa: CASSLAQGTSGRAPEQFF
d_call: TRBD2
v_call: TRBV7-9
j_call: TRBJ2-1
clone_size: -

cdr3_nt: TGTGCCAGCAGCTTAATGTCAGGACTAGCGGGATTTTACAATGAGCAGTTCTTC
cdr3_aa: CASSLMSGLAGFYNEQFF
d_call: TRBD2
v_call: TRBV7-3
j_call: TRBJ2-1
clone_size: -

cdr3_nt: TGTGCCAGCAGTGGGACACGGGACATCTACGAGCAGTACTTC
cdr3_aa: CASSGTRDIYEQYF
d_call: -
v_call: TRBV6-5
j_call: TRBJ2-7
clone_size: once

cdr3_nt: TGCGCCAGCAGCCAAGTAAGAGACAGTGGAAGTGGCTACACCTTC
cdr3_aa: CASSQVRDSGSGYTF
d_call: -
v_call: TRBV4-1
j_call: TRBJ1-2
clone_size: -

cdr3_nt: TGTGCCAGCAGTGAAGGATATGGACGCGGGAACTATGGCTACACCTTC
cdr3_aa: CASSEGYGRGNYGYTF
d_call: -
v_call: TRBV6-1
j_call: TRBJ1-2
clone_size: -

cdr3_nt: TGTGCCAGCAGCTTCCGGACAGGTCGACGTAATTCACCCCTCCACTTT
cdr3_aa: CASSFRTGRRNSPLHF
d_call: TRBD1
v_call: TRBV7-2
j_call: TRBJ1-6
clone_size: -

cdr3_nt: TGTGCCACCAGCAGAGAAATTGACAGCCTACTCTCTGGAAACACCATATATTTT
cdr3_aa: CATSREIDSLLSGNTIYF
d_call: -
v_call: TRBV15
j_call: TRBJ1-3
clone_size: once

cdr3_nt: TGTGCCAGCCGGGAGGCCGGGACTAGCGGGACCTACGAGCAGTACTTC
cdr3_aa: CASREAGTSGTYEQYF
d_call: TRBD2
v_call: TRBV19
j_call: TRBJ2-7
clone_size: -

cdr3_nt: TGTGCCAGCAGCTCGACTAGCGGGGGGGCCGGAAACATTCAGTACTTC
cdr3_aa: CASSSTSGGAGNIQYF
d_call: TRBD2
v_call: TRBV9
j_call: TRBJ2-4
clone_size: -

cdr3_nt: TGTGCCTGGAGTGCATCCGAACACACCTATGGCTACACCTTC
cdr3_aa: CAWSASEHTYGYTF
d_call: -
v_call: TRBV30
j_call: TRBJ1-2
clone_size: few

cdr3_nt: TGTGCCAGCAGCTTAGATGGGAGAAATTCACCCCTCCACTTT
cdr3_aa: CASSLDGRNSPLHF
d_call: -
v_call: TRBV11-3
j_call: TRBJ1-6
clone_size: few

cdr3_nt: TGTGCCAGCGGGTCGGACTTGGGCAATCAGCCCCAGCATTTT
cdr3_aa: CASGSDLGNQPQHF
d_call: -
v_call: TRBV6-1
j_call: TRBJ1-5
clone_size: -

cdr3_nt: TGTGCCTGGATAGGAGGGAATGAAGCTTTCTTT
cdr3_aa: CAWIGGNEAFF
d_call: -
v_call: TRBV30
j_call: TRBJ1-1
clone_size: -

cdr3_nt: TGTGCCACCCAGGGGGGCGGTTACGAGCAGTACTTC
cdr3_aa: CATQGGGYEQYF
d_call: -
v_call: TRBV7-2
j_call: TRBJ2-7
clone_size: -

cdr3_nt: TGCGCCAGCAGCTCCGACAGGCTAGAATTTACCGGGGAGCTGTTTTTT
cdr3_aa: CASSSDRLEFTGELFF
d_call: -
v_call: TRBV5-1
j_call: TRBJ2-2
clone_size: few

cdr3_nt: TGTGCTAGTGGTTCCCCCGGGGATCAGCCCTACAATGAGCAGTTCTTC
cdr3_aa: CASGSPGDQPYNEQFF
d_call: -
v_call: TRBV12-5
j_call: TRBJ2-1
clone_size: once

cdr3_nt: TGCGCCAGCAGCCAATGGACAGGGGTGTATTCACCCCTCCACTTT
cdr3_aa: CASSQWTGVYSPLHF
d_call: TRBD1
v_call: TRBV4-3
j_call: TRBJ1-6
clone_size: few

cdr3_nt: TGTGCCTGGAGTGGACCCGGGACAGGGCCCTACGAGCAGTACTTC
cdr3_aa: CAWSGPGTGPYEQYF
d_call: TRBD1
v_call: TRBV30
j_call: TRBJ2-7
clone_size: few

cdr3_nt: TGTGCCTGGAGTATCTCTGGGGGGGCGAACACTGAAGCTTTCTTT
cdr3_aa: CAWSISGGANTEAFF
d_call: -
v_call: TRBV30
j_call: TRBJ1-1
clone_size: -

cdr3_nt: TGTGCCAGCAAACAGGGTTCGGTAGGGACTGAAGCTTTCTTT
cdr3_aa: CASKQGSVGTEAFF
d_call: -
v_call: TRBV5-4
j_call: TRBJ1-1
clone_size: few

cdr3_nt: TGTGCCAGCAGCCCTAGAATACCCGACAGGGGGAGTCAATATGGCTACACCTTC
cdr3_aa: CASSPRIPDRGSQYGYTF
d_call: TRBD1
v_call: TRBV7-8
j_call: TRBJ1-2
clone_size: -

cdr3_nt: TGTGCCAGCAGTTTACCGGGACAGGGGAACTATGGCTACACCTTC
cdr3_aa: CASSLPGQGNYGYTF
d_call: TRBD1
v_call: TRBV28
j_call: TRBJ1-2
clone_size: -